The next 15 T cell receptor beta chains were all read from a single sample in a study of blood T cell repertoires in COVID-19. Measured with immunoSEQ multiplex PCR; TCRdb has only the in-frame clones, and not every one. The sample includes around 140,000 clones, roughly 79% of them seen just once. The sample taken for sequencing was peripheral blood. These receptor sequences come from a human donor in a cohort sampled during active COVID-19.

Here the CDR3 DNA reads TGTGCCAGCAGCTTGGAGGGGGGGCCGGCGGGAGATACAGATACGCAGTATTTT. This gives the protein CASSLEGGPAGDTDTQYF. The gene calls are TRBV5-4 and TRBJ2-3; possibly TRBD2 for D (7 bases). V was cut by 0 bases and J by 3 bases, with 20 bases left in between. The germline V gene has CDR1 SGHNT and CDR2 YYREEE (reference sequence). The CDR3 runs to 18 residues.

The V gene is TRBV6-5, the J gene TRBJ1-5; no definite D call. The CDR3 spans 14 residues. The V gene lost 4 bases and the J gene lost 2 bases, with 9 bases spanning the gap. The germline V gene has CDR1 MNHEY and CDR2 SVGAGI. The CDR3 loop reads CASSSYRGNQPQHF. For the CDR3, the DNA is TGTGCCAGCAGTTCCTACCGAGGCAATCAGCCCCAGCATTTT.

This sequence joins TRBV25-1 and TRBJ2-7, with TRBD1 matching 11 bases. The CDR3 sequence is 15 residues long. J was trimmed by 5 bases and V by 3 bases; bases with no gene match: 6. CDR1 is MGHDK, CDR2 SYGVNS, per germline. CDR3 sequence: CASSDARTGGDEQYF. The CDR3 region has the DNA TGTGCCAGCAGTGACGCCCGGACAGGGGGCGACGAGCAGTACTTC.

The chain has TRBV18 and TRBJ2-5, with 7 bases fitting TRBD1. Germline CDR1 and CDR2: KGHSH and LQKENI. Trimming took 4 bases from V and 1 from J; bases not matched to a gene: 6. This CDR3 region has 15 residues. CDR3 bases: TGTGCCAGCTCACGCCCGGGACAGCCCCAAGAGACCCAGTACTTC. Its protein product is CASSRPGQPQETQYF.

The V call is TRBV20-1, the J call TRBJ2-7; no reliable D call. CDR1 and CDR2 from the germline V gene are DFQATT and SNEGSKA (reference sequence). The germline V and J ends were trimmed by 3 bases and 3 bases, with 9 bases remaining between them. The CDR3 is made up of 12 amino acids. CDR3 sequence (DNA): TGCAGTGCTAGTTCCAGACACTACGAGCAGTACTTC. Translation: CSASSRHYEQYF.

The chain's CDR3 is CASSLAGNSYEQYF. The CDR3 nucleotides read TGTGCCAGCAGTTTAGCCGGGAACTCCTACGAGCAGTACTTC. The chain has TRBV27 and TRBJ2-7; TRBD2 might be the D (5 bases). Between the trimmed V and J ends, which lost 2 bases and 0 bases, there was a span of 8 bases. Germline V gene data show CDR1 as MNHEY and CDR2 as SMNVEV (reference sequence). This CDR3 spans 14 amino acids.

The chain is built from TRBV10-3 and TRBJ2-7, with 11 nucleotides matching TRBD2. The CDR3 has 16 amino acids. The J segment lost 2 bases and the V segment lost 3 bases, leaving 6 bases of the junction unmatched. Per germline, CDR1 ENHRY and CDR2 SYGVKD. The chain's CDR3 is CAISDPTSGSTYEQYF. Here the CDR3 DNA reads TGTGCCATCAGTGACCCAACTAGCGGGAGCACCTACGAGCAGTACTTC.

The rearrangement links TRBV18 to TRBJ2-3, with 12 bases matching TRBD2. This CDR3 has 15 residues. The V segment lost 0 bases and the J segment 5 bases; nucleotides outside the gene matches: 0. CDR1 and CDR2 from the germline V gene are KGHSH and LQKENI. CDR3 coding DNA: TGTGCCAGCTCACCACCGACTAGCGGGAGAGATACGCAGTATTTT. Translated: CASSPPTSGRDTQYF.

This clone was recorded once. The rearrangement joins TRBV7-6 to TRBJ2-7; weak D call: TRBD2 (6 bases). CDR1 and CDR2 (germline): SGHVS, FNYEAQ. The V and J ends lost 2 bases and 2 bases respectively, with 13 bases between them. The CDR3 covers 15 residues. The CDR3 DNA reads TGTGCCAGCAGCTTAAGCTCTAGCGCCGCCTACGAGCAGTACTTC. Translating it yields CASSLSSSAAYEQYF.

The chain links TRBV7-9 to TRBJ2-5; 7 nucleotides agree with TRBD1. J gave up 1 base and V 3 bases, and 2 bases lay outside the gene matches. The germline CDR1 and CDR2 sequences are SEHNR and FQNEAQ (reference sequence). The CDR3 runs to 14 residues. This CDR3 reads CASSFGTAQETQYF. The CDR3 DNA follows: TGTGCCAGCAGCTTCGGGACAGCCCAAGAGACCCAGTACTTC.

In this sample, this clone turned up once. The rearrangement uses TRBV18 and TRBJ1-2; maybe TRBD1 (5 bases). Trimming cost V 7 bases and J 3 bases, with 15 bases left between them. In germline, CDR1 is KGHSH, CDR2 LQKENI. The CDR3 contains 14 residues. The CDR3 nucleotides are TGTGCCAGCTGCCCAGGTGGAGGGGACTATGGCTACACCTTC. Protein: CASCPGGGDYGYTF. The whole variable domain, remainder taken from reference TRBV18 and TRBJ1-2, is NAGVMQNPRHLVRRRGQEARLRCSPMKGHSHVYWYRQLPEEGLKFMVYLQKENIIDESGMPKERFSAEFPKEGPSILRIQQVVRGDSAAYFCASCPGGGDYGYTFGSGTRLTVV.

In nucleotides, the CDR3 is TGTGCCAGCAAAATGGGGCCCGGTATGAACACTGAAGCTTTCTTT. It yields the protein CASKMGPGMNTEAFF. The chain recombines TRBV7-2 with TRBJ1-1, with D perhaps TRBD1 (5 bases). In germline, CDR1 is SGHTA, CDR2 FQGNSA. Trimming cost V 7 bases and J 0 bases, with 15 bases left between them. The CDR3 totals 15 residues. Full variable domain (remainder filled in from reference TRBV7-2 and TRBJ1-1): GAGVSQSPSNKVTEKGKDVELRCDPISGHTALYWYRQSLGQGLEFLIYFQGNSAPDKSGLPSDRFSAERTGGSVSTLTIQRTQQEDSAVYLCASKMGPGMNTEAFFGQGTRLTVV.

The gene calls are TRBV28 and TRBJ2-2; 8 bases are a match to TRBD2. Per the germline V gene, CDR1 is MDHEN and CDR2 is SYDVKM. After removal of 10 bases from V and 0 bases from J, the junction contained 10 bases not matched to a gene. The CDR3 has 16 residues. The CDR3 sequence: CAIGGASGTNTGELFF. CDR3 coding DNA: TGTGCCATCGGGGGGGCTAGCGGAACGAACACCGGGGAGCTGTTTTTT.

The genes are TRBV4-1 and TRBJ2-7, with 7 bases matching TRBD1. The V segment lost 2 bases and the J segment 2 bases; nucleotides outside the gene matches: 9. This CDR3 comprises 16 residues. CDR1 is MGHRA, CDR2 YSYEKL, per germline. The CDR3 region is CASSQPIDRDPYEQYF. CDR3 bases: TGCGCCAGCAGCCAACCAATAGACAGGGACCCCTACGAGCAGTACTTC.

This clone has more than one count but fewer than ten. CDR3: CASSPTAGISTGELFF. As DNA, the CDR3 is TGTGCCAGCAGCCCCACAGCGGGGATAAGCACCGGGGAGCTGTTTTTT. The chain recombines TRBV7-8 with TRBJ2-2; 7 positions match TRBD2. The CDR3 covers 16 residues. In germline, CDR1 is SGHVS, CDR2 FQNEAQ. Trimming at V came to 5 bases and at J to 4 bases, leaving 10 bases not matched to a gene.